These 20 T cell receptor beta chains were all obtained from the same sample, sequenced in a study of identical twins. TCRdb redid the calling of the 5' RACE reads with MiXCR, one entry per CDR3 protein. The sample yields some 1,600,000 distinct CDR3 sequences, around 33% seen once. The sample comprised cord blood. These receptors were obtained from a newborn girl in good health.

This rearrangement joins TRBV12-3 or TRBV12-4 to TRBJ2-5, with D unclear. The J call is in doubt because the DNA end fits TRBJ2-7 better. The CDR3 sequence is 13 residues long. The CDR3 region has the DNA TGTGCCAGCAGTTCCCCCGCGGACTACGAGCAGTACTTC. It specifies CASSSPADYEQYF.

This clonotype was counted only a few times. This rearrangement joins TRBV24-1 to TRBJ1-2; D is perhaps TRBD1 (5 bases). V was trimmed by 6 bases and J by 3 bases, leaving 13 bases between them. The CDR3 runs 14 residues. Germline V gene lookup returns CDR1 KGHDR and CDR2 SFDVKD. The CDR3 reads CATSPQGEYYGYTF. CDR3 bases: TGTGCCACCAGTCCCCAAGGGGAGTACTATGGCTACACCTTC.

This chain joins TRBV6-1 and TRBJ1-6; 7 bases fit TRBD1. V dropped 4 bases and J dropped 2; count of bases not matched to a gene: 5. Per the germline V gene, CDR1 is MNHNS and CDR2 is SASEGT. This CDR3 contains 16 residues. The CDR3 bases are TGTGCCAGCAGTGTGCCCACAGGGGCCTATAATTCACCCCTCCACTTT. Protein product: CASSVPTGAYNSPLHF.

A few counts support this clonotype. The chain employs TRBV6-1 and TRBJ1-1; D ambiguous. The germline gives CDR1 MNHNS, CDR2 SASEGT. V was shortened by 3 bases and J by 7 bases, with 6 bases between the two germline ends. The CDR3 consists of 11 residues. The CDR3 loop is CASSDRLEAFF. The CDR3 DNA reads TGTGCCAGCAGTGACCGGCTTGAAGCTTTCTTT.

V is TRBV2 and J is TRBJ2-7, with TRBD2 identical over 11 bases. Germline V lookup: CDR1 SNHLY, CDR2 FYNNEI. The CDR3 is made up of 14 amino acids. Trimming took 8 bases from V and 5 from J; bases not matched to a gene: 8. The CDR3 here is CASATLAGGNEQYF. DNA for the CDR3: TGTGCCAGCGCCACGCTAGCGGGAGGAAACGAGCAGTACTTC.

The rearrangement links TRBV2 to TRBJ2-4, with a possible D match to TRBD2 (5 bases). The CDR3 spans 16 residues. Germline V gene lookup returns CDR1 SNHLY and CDR2 FYNNEI. Trimming shortened V by 6 bases and J by 0 bases, and 15 bases separated the two germline ends. CDR3 bases: TGTGCCAGCAGGGACTCCCATGGGGTAGCCAAAAACATTCAGTACTTC. Translated, it gives CASRDSHGVAKNIQYF.

This clonotype was counted only a few times. V is TRBV7-6 and J is TRBJ2-1, with 7 bases identical to TRBD1. Germline V gene data show CDR1 as SGHVS and CDR2 as FNYEAQ. The CDR3 length is 17 residues. Losses at the gene ends were 1 base for V and 7 bases for J; bases not matched to a gene: 13. The CDR3 bases are TGTGCCAGCAGCTTAGTGGGGGCTTCCGGGACAGAAAATGAGCAGTTCTTC. This translates into CASSLVGASGTENEQFF.

The V and J genes are TRBV19 and TRBJ2-1; 8 nucleotides match TRBD2. Unmatched junction bases numbered 5, after V lost 2 bases and J lost 2 bases. The CDR3 totals 16 residues. Germline values: CDR1 LNHDA, CDR2 SQIVND (reference sequence). The CDR3 loop reads CASSIKDGGAYNEQFF. The CDR3 coding sequence is TGTGCCAGTAGTATAAAGGACGGGGGGGCCTACAATGAGCAGTTCTTC.

The chain carries TRBV10-3 and TRBJ2-1; 15 positions agree with TRBD2. Looked up from germline, CDR1 is ENHRY and CDR2 is SYGVKD. Trimming took 5 bases from V and 0 from J; bases not matched to a gene: 14. This CDR3 spans 21 amino acids. CDR3 amino acids: CAISRTAGTSGRSSSYNEQFF. As DNA, the CDR3 is TGTGCCATCAGTCGGACGGCCGGGACTAGCGGGAGGTCCAGCTCCTACAATGAGCAGTTCTTC.

The rearrangement uses TRBV5-1 and TRBJ1-4; the match to TRBD1 covers 7 bases. The CDR3 runs to 15 residues. V shed 0 bases and J 7 bases; nucleotides not matched to a gene: 6. Per the germline V gene, CDR1 is SGHRS and CDR2 is YFSETQ. CDR3 DNA sequence: TGCGCCAGCAGCTTGGCAACAGGGGTTCGTGAAAAACTGTTTTTT. Protein: CASSLATGVREKLFF.

The V call is TRBV5-1, the J call TRBJ2-3; 7 bases are a match to TRBD1. V was clipped by 4 bases and J by 4 bases; unmatched bases: 12. CDR3 length: 16 amino acids. Germline CDR1 SGHRS, CDR2 YFSETQ. The CDR3 loop reads CASSTRQGSWADTQYF. CDR3 DNA sequence: TGCGCCAGCAGCACCCGACAGGGAAGTTGGGCAGATACGCAGTATTTT.

V gene TRBV4-2 combines with J gene TRBJ2-3; no clear D gene. The CDR3 length is 15 residues. The V gene's germline CDR1 is LGHNA and CDR2 YNFKEQ. Trimming left V 0 bases short and J 0 bases short, with 7 bases between. CDR3: CASSQDQRSTDTQYF. In nucleotides, the CDR3 is TGTGCCAGCAGCCAAGACCAGCGTAGCACAGATACGCAGTATTTT.

The rearrangement uses TRBV20-1 and TRBJ1-1; 7 bases agree with TRBD1. The CDR3 consists of 10 residues. The J segment lost 13 bases and the V segment lost 3 bases, leaving 5 bases of the junction unmatched. CDR1 and CDR2 (germline): DFQATT, SNEGSKA (reference sequence). The CDR3 DNA reads as TGCAGTGCTAGGGGGACAGCGGATTTCTTT. The encoded protein is CSARGTADFF.

The chain combines TRBV25-1 with TRBJ2-7; perhaps TRBD1 as D (6 bases). Trimming removed 4 bases from V and 9 bases from J, with 13 bases in between. Germline assignment: CDR1 MGHDK and CDR2 SYGVNS. The CDR3 spans 12 residues. The DNA for the CDR3 is TGTGCCAGCAGTGTTACAGGGACGAGGCAGTACTTC. It is translated as CASSVTGTRQYF.

This clonotype was found many times. The rearrangement joins TRBV9 to TRBJ2-3; D gene unclear. The ends were cut back, 3 bases at V and 1 base at J, with 6 bases in the middle. The CDR3 has 13 residues. Germline V lookup: CDR1 SGDLS, CDR2 YYNGEE. CDR3 amino acids: CASSAIGTDTQYF. CDR3 nucleotides: TGTGCCAGCAGCGCAATAGGCACAGATACGCAGTATTTT.

The gene calls are TRBV28 and TRBJ2-3; perhaps TRBD2 as D (8 bases). CDR3 size: 18 residues. V was cut by 4 bases and J by 8 bases, with 28 bases left in between. Germline V lookup: CDR1 MDHEN, CDR2 SYDVKM. In DNA, the CDR3 is TGTGCCAGCAGTTGGGCGGGCAGGGGGACTAGTCGAACGGGTACGCAGTATTTT. Translated, it gives CASSWAGRGTSRTGTQYF.

This clonotype came up many times. This chain uses TRBV20-1 with TRBJ1-2; D remains ambiguous. The germline CDR1 and CDR2 sequences are DFQATT and SNEGSKA (reference sequence). Trimming left V 6 bases short and J 4 bases short, with 12 bases between. CDR3 size: 12 residues. CDR3 sequence (DNA): TGCAGTGCGGAAGATAACGTCTATGGCTACACCTTC. This gives the protein CSAEDNVYGYTF.

This rearrangement joins TRBV28 to TRBJ2-7; D perhaps matches TRBD1 (5 bases). Germline CDR1 is MDHEN and CDR2 is SYDVKM. CDR3 length: 13 amino acids. The V and J ends lost 6 bases and 0 bases respectively, with 9 bases between them. The CDR3 bases are TGTGCCAGCAGATCACAGGTCTCCTACGAGCAGTACTTC. It yields the protein CASRSQVSYEQYF.

This clonotype was seen a few times. The chain has TRBV5-1 and TRBJ2-1; TRBD2 matches at 12 bases. Germline trimming cut 1 base from V and 5 bases from J; bases unmatched to any gene: 4. There are 16 residues in the CDR3. Germline V gives CDR1 SGHRS, CDR2 YFSETQ. CDR3 sequence: CASSLRTSGMNNEQFF. The CDR3 DNA sequence: TGCGCCAGCAGCTTGAGGACTAGCGGGATGAACAATGAGCAGTTCTTC.

The V call is TRBV20-1, the J call TRBJ2-1; 8 bases line up with TRBD2. Trimming cost V 8 bases and J 7 bases; bases outside gene matches: 10. This CDR3 is 13 amino acids long. Germline V lookup: CDR1 DFQATT, CDR2 SNEGSKA (reference sequence). CDR3: CSSTRVAGNEQFF. CDR3 sequence (DNA): TGCAGTTCCACAAGAGTAGCGGGGAATGAGCAGTTCTTC.